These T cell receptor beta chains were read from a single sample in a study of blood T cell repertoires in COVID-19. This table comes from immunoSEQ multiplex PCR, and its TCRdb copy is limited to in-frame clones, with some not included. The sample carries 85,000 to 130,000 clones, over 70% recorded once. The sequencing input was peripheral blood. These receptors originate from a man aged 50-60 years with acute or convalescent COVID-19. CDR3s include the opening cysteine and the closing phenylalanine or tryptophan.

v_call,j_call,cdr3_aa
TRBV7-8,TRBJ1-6,CASSLEAGQALRSPLHF
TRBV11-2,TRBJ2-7,CASSFPNRRNLFYEQYF
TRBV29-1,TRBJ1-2,CSVEVRGARYGYTF
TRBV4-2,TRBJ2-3,CASSQETAGLAGDTDTQYF
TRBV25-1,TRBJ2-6,CASNSGMSGANVLTF
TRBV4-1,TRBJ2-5,CASSQHGTGQETQYF
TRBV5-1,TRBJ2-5,CASSLTSGPQETQYF
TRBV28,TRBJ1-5,CASSLRGIGPQHF
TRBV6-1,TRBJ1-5,CASSEFGLGNQPQHF
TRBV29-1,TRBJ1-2,CSVGTGGTYGYTF
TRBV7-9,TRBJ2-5,CASSPHTGRAETQYF
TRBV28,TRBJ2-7,CASNLGRGRGRWNEQYF
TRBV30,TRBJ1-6,CAWSPGESYNSPLHF
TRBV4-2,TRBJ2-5,CASSQVASGSRETQYF
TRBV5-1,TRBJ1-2,CASSPGGAEYGYTF
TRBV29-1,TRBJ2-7,CSVGGQSSYEQYF
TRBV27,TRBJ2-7,CASSRGLRAYEQYF
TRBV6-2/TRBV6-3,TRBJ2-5,CASSVGRTQYF
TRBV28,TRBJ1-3,CASRTGGIGNTIYF
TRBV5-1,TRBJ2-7,CASSRAGDYEQYF
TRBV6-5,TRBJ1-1,CASSPGGYSTEAFF
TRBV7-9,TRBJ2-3,CASSLNGGTDTQYF
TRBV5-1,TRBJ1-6,CASSLEGGGSPLHF
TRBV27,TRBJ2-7,CASTPQGGGSYEQYF
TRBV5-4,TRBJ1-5,CASSLGGGASNQPQHF
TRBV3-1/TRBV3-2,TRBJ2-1,CASSQDRTTEQFF
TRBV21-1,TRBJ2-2,CASSKAPDTGELFF
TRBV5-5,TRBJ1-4,CASSLWEDLTNEKLFF
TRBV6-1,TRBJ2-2,CASSEANLAGGNTGELFF
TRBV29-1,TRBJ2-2,CSVSPTSGPRAGELFF
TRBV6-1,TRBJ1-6,CASSGHGQVRNSPLHF
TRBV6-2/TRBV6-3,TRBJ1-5,CASSQGRTYSNQPQHF
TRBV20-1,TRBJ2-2,CSASGPGQNTGELFF
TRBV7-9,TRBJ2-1,CASSPPGTSGSSYNEQFF
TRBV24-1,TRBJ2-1,CATSVASGRGEQFF
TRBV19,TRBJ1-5,CASTFGQFYSNQPQHF
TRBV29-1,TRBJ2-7,CSVGGPYEQYF
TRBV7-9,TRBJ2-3,CARSTQTSTDTQYF
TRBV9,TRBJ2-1,CASSTTGSSYNEQFF
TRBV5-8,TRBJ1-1,CASSFTRASEAFF
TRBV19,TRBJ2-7,CASSSRRGYEQYF
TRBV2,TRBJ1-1,CASSRDIGNTEAFF
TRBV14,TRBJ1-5,CASSQAGSNQPQHF
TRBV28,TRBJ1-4,CASSYLRTPRGYVLEKLFF
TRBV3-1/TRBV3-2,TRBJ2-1,CATGTSFSGEQFF
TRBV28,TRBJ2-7,CASPLRLAVYEQYF
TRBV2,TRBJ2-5,CASSVGGGETQYF
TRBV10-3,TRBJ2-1,CAIMPGGSYNEQFF
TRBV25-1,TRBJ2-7,CASSERDSSYEQYF
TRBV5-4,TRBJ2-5,CASSLRTGETQYF
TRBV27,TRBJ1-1,CASSNQGTANTEAFF
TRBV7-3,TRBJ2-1,CASSQWRDNEQFF
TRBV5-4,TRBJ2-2,CASSLIGGRAGELFF
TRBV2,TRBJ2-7,CASSEQQALRF
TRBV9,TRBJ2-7,CASSVGAGGLSGEQYF
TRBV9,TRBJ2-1,CASSVGTASYNEQFF
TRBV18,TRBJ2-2,CASSPVAGVYTGELFF